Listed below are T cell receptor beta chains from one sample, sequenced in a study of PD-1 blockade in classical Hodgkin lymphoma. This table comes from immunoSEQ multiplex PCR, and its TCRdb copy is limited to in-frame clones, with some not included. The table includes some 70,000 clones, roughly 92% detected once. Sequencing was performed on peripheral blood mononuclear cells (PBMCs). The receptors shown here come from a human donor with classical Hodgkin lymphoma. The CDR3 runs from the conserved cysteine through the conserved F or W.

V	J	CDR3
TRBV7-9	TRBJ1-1	CASSKRRDTEAFF
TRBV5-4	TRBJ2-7	CASSLGRTSGSSEQYF
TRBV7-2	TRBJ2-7	CASSRRQGWYEQYF
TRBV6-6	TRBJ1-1	CATLTVTNTEAFF
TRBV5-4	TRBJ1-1	CASSLALGPILTEAFF
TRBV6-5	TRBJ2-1	CASSYSAGTYNEQFF
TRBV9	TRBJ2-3	CASSGVAGTDTQYF
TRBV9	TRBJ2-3	CASSVAGQVTDTQYF
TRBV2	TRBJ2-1	CASRGLAGLFF
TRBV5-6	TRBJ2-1	CASSWTSGAYNEQFF
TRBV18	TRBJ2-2	CASSPTIYTGELFF
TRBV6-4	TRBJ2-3	CASSDSSGGGTDTQYF
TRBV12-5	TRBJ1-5	CASGSKGQGPQPQHF
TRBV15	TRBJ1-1	CATSRDKGANTEAFF
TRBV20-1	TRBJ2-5	CSARGWETQYF
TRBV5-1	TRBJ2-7	CASSLAGTPYEQYF
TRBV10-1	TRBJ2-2	CASSPRGIAAQGGELFF
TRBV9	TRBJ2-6	CASNRDPPGVLTF
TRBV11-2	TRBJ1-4	CASSFRVVPGRDEKLFF
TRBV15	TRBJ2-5	CATSTPAGTQYF
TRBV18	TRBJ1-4	CASSLETPGGEKLFF
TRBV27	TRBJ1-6	CASQDRGNSPLHF
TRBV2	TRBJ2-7	CASTGDWAYEQYF
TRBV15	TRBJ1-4	CATSRGRGEKLFF
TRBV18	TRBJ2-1	CASSLNPGQGGTNEQFF
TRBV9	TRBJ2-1	CASSARLLDASSYNEQFF
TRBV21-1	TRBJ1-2	CASSKAPFGQPYGYTF
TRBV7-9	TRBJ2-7	CASSGQDKEQYF
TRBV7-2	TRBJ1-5	CASSRGGGGNQPQHF